A selection of T cell receptor beta chains follows, all from one sample in a study of CD8 T cells in Susac syndrome. TCRdb processed the immunoSEQ multiplex PCR reads anew with MiXCR; each CDR3 protein has one entry. The sample lists about 130,000 distinct CDR3 sequences, around 95% occurring once. The source material was CD8+ T cells from PBMCs. The receptors were gathered from a human donor with Susac syndrome. The CDR3 runs from the conserved cysteine through the conserved F or W. The D gene is left open where the match is weak. Expanded clones get a size class; other rows say once, few or many, or leave the size out.

V,size,J,D,CDR3,DNA
TRBV15,-,TRBJ2-3,TRBD2,CATSSASGSWTDTQYF,TGTGCCACCAGCTCCGCTAGCGGGAGTTGGACAGATACGCAGTATTTT
TRBV7-9,-,TRBJ2-1,TRBD2,CASSSNAGTSGINEQFF,TGTGCCAGCAGCAGTAATGCCGGGACTAGCGGAATCAATGAGCAGTTCTTC
TRBV7-9,once,TRBJ2-7,TRBD2,CASSPGGAGEQYF,TGTGCCAGCAGCCCCGGGGGGGCGGGAGAGCAGTACTTC
TRBV9,-,TRBJ2-2,TRBD2,CASSVGMVAGVTGELFF,TGTGCCAGCAGCGTAGGGATGGTAGCGGGAGTCACCGGGGAGCTGTTTTTT
TRBV3-1,-,TRBJ2-7,-,CASSQNSGHGEQYF,TGTGCCAGCAGCCAGAATAGCGGACACGGGGAGCAGTACTTC
TRBV16,-,TRBJ2-7,TRBD1,CASSRTGPLYEQYF,TGTGCCAGCAGCCGGACAGGGCCCCTCTACGAGCAGTACTTC
TRBV20-1,-,TRBJ2-1,TRBD2,CSARVGASGIYNEQFF,TGCAGTGCTAGAGTAGGCGCTAGCGGGATCTACAATGAGCAGTTCTTC
TRBV7-6,-,TRBJ2-7,-,CASTPGTASGDEQYF,TGTGCCAGCACCCCCGGGACAGCGAGCGGGGACGAGCAGTACTTC
TRBV4-1,-,TRBJ1-1,-,CASSQTIRNTEAFF,TGCGCCAGCAGTCAAACAATTCGGAACACTGAAGCTTTCTTT
TRBV10-3,-,TRBJ2-1,-,CAISESSGTSSYNEQFF,TGTGCCATCAGTGAGTCGTCGGGGACGAGCTCCTACAATGAGCAGTTCTTC
TRBV5-1,-,TRBJ2-1,-,CASSGASEHNEQFF,TGCGCCAGCAGCGGGGCTAGCGAGCACAATGAGCAGTTCTTC
TRBV12-3/TRBV12-4,-,TRBJ2-1,TRBD2,CASGRAGGSPEQFF,TGTGCCAGCGGGAGAGCGGGAGGGTCGCCTGAGCAGTTCTTC
TRBV29-1,-,TRBJ1-3,-,CSVEVLDSGNTIYF,TGCAGCGTTGAAGTCTTGGACTCTGGAAACACCATATATTTT
TRBV5-4,-,TRBJ1-2,TRBD1,CASNRQGVYYGYTF,TGTGCCAGCAACCGACAGGGAGTGTACTATGGCTACACCTTC
TRBV2,once,TRBJ1-2,-,CASSLTGTAAVGGYTF,TGTGCCAGCAGCCTAACCGGGACGGCCGCAGTCGGTGGCTACACCTTC
TRBV30,-,TRBJ2-7,-,CAWSALRAYEQYF,TGTGCCTGGAGTGCACTCAGGGCCTACGAGCAGTACTTC
TRBV20-1,-,TRBJ2-7,-,CSASGYQVTYEQYF,TGCAGTGCTAGTGGCTATCAAGTGACCTACGAGCAGTACTTC
TRBV7-9,-,TRBJ2-1,-,CASSLEPGEQFF,TGTGCCAGCAGCTTAGAACCGGGTGAGCAGTTCTTC
TRBV28,-,TRBJ2-7,-,CASSRDTKQYF,TGTGCCAGCAGTCGGGACACGAAGCAGTACTTC
TRBV9,once,TRBJ1-1,-,CASSVTGNTEAFF,TGTGCCAGCAGCGTAACGGGAAACACTGAAGCTTTCTTT
TRBV5-4,-,TRBJ2-7,TRBD2,CASSQRTSNIPLYEQYF,TGTGCCAGCAGCCAAAGGACTAGCAACATCCCTCTCTACGAGCAGTACTTC
TRBV9,-,TRBJ1-1,-,CASSPSGNTEAFF,TGTGCCAGCAGCCCTTCCGGGAACACTGAAGCTTTCTTT
TRBV6-5,-,TRBJ2-3,-,CASSYFAGGGRADTQYF,TGTGCCAGCAGTTACTTTGCCGGAGGGGGCAGGGCAGATACGCAGTATTTT
TRBV20-1,-,TRBJ2-1,-,CSARGPHHYNEQFF,TGCAGTGCTAGGGGACCTCACCACTACAATGAGCAGTTCTTC
TRBV7-9,-,TRBJ2-2,-,CASSHPKKLFF,TGTGCCAGCAGCCACCCCAAAAAGCTGTTTTTT
TRBV12-5,-,TRBJ2-7,TRBD1,CASGLPRLGQGAGEQYF,TGTGCTAGTGGCCTCCCAAGGTTGGGACAGGGGGCTGGCGAGCAGTACTTC
TRBV9,-,TRBJ2-7,TRBD2,CASSVEAGPSYEQYF,TGTGCCAGCAGCGTAGAAGCGGGACCCTCCTACGAGCAGTACTTC
TRBV20-1,once,TRBJ1-2,-,CSARDEGGNYGYTF,TGCAGTGCTAGAGACGAAGGCGGGAACTATGGCTACACCTTC
TRBV7-9,once,TRBJ2-2,TRBD2,CASSSGVAGATGELFF,TGTGCCAGCAGCTCCGGGGTAGCGGGAGCCACCGGGGAGCTGTTTTTT
TRBV30,-,TRBJ2-7,-,CAWTASSYEQYF,TGTGCCTGGACGGCGAGCTCCTACGAGCAGTACTTC
TRBV29-1,-,TRBJ2-7,TRBD2,CSVEGIAGGSYEQYF,TGCAGCGTTGAAGGTATAGCGGGGGGATCCTACGAGCAGTACTTC
TRBV14,-,TRBJ2-6,TRBD1,CASSKSGTGFPGANVLTF,TGTGCCAGCAGCAAATCCGGGACAGGGTTTCCTGGGGCCAACGTCCTGACTTTC
TRBV28,-,TRBJ1-5,-,CASSSTQPQHF,TGTGCCAGCAGTTCAACTCAGCCCCAGCATTTT
TRBV5-1,-,TRBJ2-7,TRBD2,CASSLGLALNEQYF,TGCGCCAGCAGCTTGGGACTAGCTCTGAACGAGCAGTACTTC
TRBV20-1,-,TRBJ2-7,-,CSGVASYEQYF,TGCTCCGGGGTGGCGTCCTACGAGCAGTACTTC
TRBV13,-,TRBJ1-4,TRBD1,CASSLTETGREKLFF,TGTGCCAGCAGCCTCACAGAGACAGGGCGGGAAAAACTGTTTTTT
TRBV5-4,few,TRBJ2-5,TRBD2,CASSLALAGGSETQYF,TGTGCCAGCAGCTTGGCCCTAGCGGGAGGATCTGAGACCCAGTACTTC
TRBV24-1,-,TRBJ2-1,TRBD2,CATSDPLVTSGGLSYNEQFF,TGTGCCACCAGTGACCCCCTCGTGACTAGCGGGGGCCTCTCCTACAATGAGCAGTTCTTC
TRBV3-1,-,TRBJ2-5,-,CASSQTRDSEETQYF,TGTGCCAGCAGCCAAACCCGGGACTCAGAAGAGACCCAGTACTTC
TRBV20-1,once,TRBJ2-3,-,CSARGALVDTDTQYF,TGCAGTGCTAGAGGTGCCCTCGTGGACACAGATACGCAGTATTTT
TRBV6-5,-,TRBJ1-1,-,CASSQLGAAEAFF,TGTGCCAGCAGCCAACTAGGGGCGGCTGAAGCTTTCTTT
TRBV1,-,TRBJ2-5,-,CTSSQVVSAHSRYF,TGCACCAGCAGCCAAGTCGTTAGCGCCCATTCTCGGTACTTC
TRBV29-1,-,TRBJ2-3,-,CSVLGGRTDTQYF,TGCAGCGTTTTGGGCGGACGCACAGATACGCAGTATTTT
TRBV2,-,TRBJ2-7,-,CASSDPARLYEQYF,TGTGCCAGCAGTGATCCGGCTAGATTATACGAGCAGTACTTC
TRBV15,-,TRBJ2-7,-,CATSSPRDSHYEQYF,TGTGCCACCAGCAGTCCCAGGGACTCTCACTACGAGCAGTACTTC
TRBV7-3,-,TRBJ2-1,TRBD1,CASSLEGQWSSYNEQFF,TGTGCCAGCAGCTTAGAGGGACAGTGGAGCTCCTACAATGAGCAGTTCTTC
TRBV2,once,TRBJ1-3,-,CASSEEEFSSGNTIYF,TGTGCCAGCAGTGAAGAGGAGTTTAGCTCTGGAAACACCATATATTTT
TRBV6-1,-,TRBJ2-6,-,CASSDSGAGNRVLTF,TGTGCCAGCAGTGACTCCGGGGCGGGAAACCGCGTCCTGACTTTC
TRBV9,-,TRBJ2-1,TRBD2,CASSTGLAGGTTYNEQFF,TGTGCCAGCAGCACAGGACTAGCGGGGGGGACTACCTACAATGAGCAGTTCTTC
TRBV7-2,-,TRBJ2-1,TRBD1,CASSLGTGGAVYNEQFF,TGTGCCAGCAGCTTAGGAACAGGGGGCGCGGTCTACAATGAGCAGTTCTTC
TRBV29-1,once,TRBJ2-1,TRBD1,CSLRPIKPTGSYYNEQFF,TGCAGCCTTCGCCCGATTAAACCGACAGGGTCGTACTACAATGAGCAGTTCTTC
TRBV2,once,TRBJ2-7,TRBD2,CASSRGDRGYEQYF,TGTGCCAGCAGTCGGGGGGACCGGGGCTACGAGCAGTACTTC
TRBV9,-,TRBJ2-5,-,CASSAQSAEETQYF,TGTGCCAGCAGCGCCCAGAGCGCTGAAGAGACCCAGTACTTC
TRBV25-1,-,TRBJ1-1,-,CASREGENTEAFF,TGTGCCAGCAGGGAGGGGGAGAACACTGAAGCTTTCTTT
TRBV6-5,-,TRBJ1-4,-,CASSYSWGSEKLFF,TGTGCCAGCAGTTACTCGTGGGGGTCCGAAAAACTGTTTTTT
TRBV3-1,-,TRBJ2-5,TRBD2,CASSQGLAGVLETQYF,TGTGCCAGCAGCCAAGGGCTAGCGGGAGTCTTGGAGACCCAGTACTTC